The 16 T cell receptor beta chains below come from one sample, sequenced in a study of cytomegalovirus exposure and HLA in healthy donors. Sequencing used immunoSEQ multiplex PCR; TCRdb keeps in-frame clones, though not all of them. The table shows under 200,000 clones, with less than 90% occurring only once. Specimen: PBMCs. The receptor source for this set is a woman aged 18-29 years in good health and CMV-seronegative.

The chain joins TRBV6-5 to TRBJ2-1; 7 nucleotides match TRBD2. Trimming at V came to 8 bases and at J to 8 bases, leaving 12 bases not matched to a gene. Germline loops: CDR1 MNHEY, CDR2 SVGAGI. The CDR3 is made up of 14 amino acids. As DNA, the CDR3 is TGTGCCAGCGTCCGGGGGGATCCTGAGTATGAGCAGTTCTTC. Amino acids: CASVRGDPEYEQFF.

The chain has TRBV7-2 and TRBJ2-5; D uncertain. The CDR3 has 11 residues. The germline CDR1 and CDR2 sequences are SGHTA and FQGNSA. The ends were cut back, 7 bases at V and 5 bases at J, with 8 bases in the middle. Here the CDR3 DNA reads TGTGCCAGCACTCCCCGGGAGACCCAGTACTTC. Protein product: CASTPRETQYF. The full variable domain, with the rest looked up from reference TRBV7-2 and TRBJ2-5, is GAGVSQSPSNKVTEKGKDVELRCDPISGHTALYWYRQSLGQGLEFLIYFQGNSAPDKSGLPSDRFSAERTGGSVSTLTIQRTQQEDSAVYLCASTPRETQYFGPGTRLLVL.

The chain couples TRBV19 to TRBJ2-3; no definite D call. Trimming pared 4 bases from V and 0 bases from J, leaving 17 bases between. CDR3 length: 17 residues. CDR1 LNHDA and CDR2 SQIVND come from the germline V gene (reference sequence). This CDR3 reads CASSTSLVLASTDTQYF. The CDR3 DNA follows: TGTGCCAGTAGTACTTCCTTAGTACTCGCGAGCACAGATACGCAGTATTTT.

Comment on this clone: Other nucleotide sequences from this sample produce the same CDR3. V is TRBV7-2 and J is TRBJ2-5; D might be TRBD2 (7 bases). Deletions cut 4 bases from V and 5 bases from J, with 17 bases between. Germline CDR1 and CDR2: SGHTA and FQGNSA. The CDR3 sequence is 15 residues long. CDR3 in amino acids: CASSSRRGGGETQYF. In DNA, the CDR3 is TGTGCCAGCAGCTCCCGAAGGGGGGGAGGGGAGACCCAGTACTTC.

This clone has just one count. J is TRBJ1-5 and V is TRBV27; no reliable D call. Germline V gene lookup returns CDR1 MNHEY and CDR2 SMNVEV (reference sequence). This CDR3 has 14 amino acids. V lost 6 bases, J lost 3 bases, and 12 bases lay in between. The CDR3 nucleotides are TGTGCCAGCAGCCCTAGGACTACCAATCAGCCCCAGCATTTT. The encoded protein is CASSPRTTNQPQHF.

This chain links TRBV4-2 with TRBJ2-3; 10 positions agree with TRBD2. Trimming took 3 bases from V and 3 from J; bases not matched to a gene: 9. The CDR3 loop spans 17 amino acids. Germline loops: CDR1 LGHNA, CDR2 YNFKEQ. The CDR3 is CASSQVSSGGPTDTQYF. The CDR3 nucleotides read TGTGCCAGCAGCCAGGTATCTAGCGGGGGTCCAACAGATACGCAGTATTTT.

To note about this clone: Germline is not matched at one junction end, which may reflect a read error. CDR3 sequence: CVSSITGGLSHYGYTF. CDR3 nucleotide sequence: TGTGTCAGTAGTATAACAGGGGGCCTCTCCCACTATGGCTACACCTTC. The V call is TRBV19, the J call TRBJ1-2; 9 nucleotides align to TRBD1. This CDR3 contains 16 residues. Germline CDR1 LNHDA, CDR2 SQIVND (reference sequence).

The chain employs TRBV30 and TRBJ1-1; the D gene is possibly TRBD1 (5 bases). The CDR3 totals 12 residues. CDR1 is GTSNPN and CDR2 is SVGIG in the germline V gene (reference sequence). Trimming removed 7 bases at V and 5 bases at J, with 14 bases between. The CDR3, as DNA: TGTGCCTCCAACCGCAGGGCGACTGAAGCTTTCTTT. Translating it yields CASNRRATEAFF.

The chain links TRBV18 to TRBJ1-3, with unresolved D. Germline CDR1 reads KGHSH; CDR2 reads LQKENI. The CDR3 covers 16 residues. V lost 0 bases to trimming and J lost 0 bases, with 9 bases between them. As DNA, the CDR3 is TGTGCCAGCTCACCACCGAACATTTACTCTGGAAACACCATATATTTT. As protein: CASSPPNIYSGNTIYF.

The chain links TRBV7-6 to TRBJ2-1; 9 nucleotides match TRBD2. The junction had 9 bases not matched to a gene; V was cut back by 4 bases and J by 8 bases. CDR3 size: 15 residues. Germline CDR1 is SGHVS and CDR2 is FNYEAQ. The CDR3 reads CASSSQNLAGDEQFF. CDR3 nucleotides: TGTGCCAGCAGCTCCCAGAATTTAGCGGGAGATGAGCAGTTCTTC. Full variable domain (outside the CDR3, taken from reference TRBV7-6 and TRBJ2-1): GAGVSQSPRYKVTKRGQDVALRCDPISGHVSLYWYRQALGQGPEFLTYFNYEAQQDKSGLPNDRFSAERPEGSISTLTIQRTEQRDSAMYRCASSSQNLAGDEQFFGPGTRLTVL.

As DNA, the CDR3 is TGTGCCACCAGCAGAGATCTATACAGGGGGCCGGACACTGAAGCTTTCTTT. Translated, it gives CATSRDLYRGPDTEAFF. The rearrangement links TRBV15 to TRBJ1-1, with 9 bases that match TRBD1. Looked up from germline, CDR1 is LNHNV and CDR2 is YYDKDF (reference sequence). Trimming took 0 bases from V and 3 from J; bases not matched to a gene: 8. There are 17 residues in the CDR3.

This sequence joins TRBV5-4 and TRBJ1-3, with D maybe TRBD1 (6 bases). From germline, CDR1 is SGHNT and CDR2 YYREEE (reference sequence). This CDR3 spans 15 amino acids. V lost 4 bases and J lost 8, with 19 bases in between. The CDR3 sequence is CASSLDRRSMDTIYF. As DNA, the CDR3 is TGTGCCAGCAGCCTTGACAGGCGATCCATGGACACCATATATTTT.

The chain is built from TRBV2 and TRBJ2-3; 13 bases are shared with TRBD2. The germline CDR1 and CDR2 sequences are SNHLY and FYNNEI. CDR3 length: 18 amino acids. V shed 9 bases and J 2 bases; nucleotides not matched to a gene: 14. Written as DNA, the CDR3 is TGTGCCAGTAAAGAAAGGACTAGCGGGAGCCTCCCCACAGATACGCAGTATTTT. Translating it yields CASKERTSGSLPTDTQYF.

This chain uses TRBV2 with TRBJ2-5; the D gene is possibly TRBD2 (5 bases). The CDR3 is 13 amino acids. Trimming pared 5 bases from V and 10 bases from J, leaving 17 bases between. The germline CDR1 and CDR2 sequences are SNHLY and FYNNEI. CDR3 bases: TGTGCCAGCAGTTATATCGAGGGCCAGGTCCAGTACTTC. Translated: CASSYIEGQVQYF. The variable domain in full, with the rest retrieved from reference TRBV2 and TRBJ2-5, is EPEVTQTPSHQVTQMGQEVILRCVPISNHLYFYWYRQILGQKVEFLVSFYNNEISEKSEIFDDQFSVERPDGSNFTLKIRSTKLEDSAMYFCASSYIEGQVQYFGPGTRLLVL.

This clone was seen only a few times. V and J are TRBV27 and TRBJ1-2, with TRBD1 matching over 7 bases. CDR3 length equals 13 residues. After removal of 6 bases from V and 3 bases from J, the junction contained 4 bases not matched to a gene. Germline CDR1 is MNHEY and CDR2 is SMNVEV (reference sequence). CDR3 in amino acids: CASREGQHYGYTF. The CDR3 DNA reads as TGTGCCAGCAGAGAGGGACAGCACTATGGCTACACCTTC.

The J gene is TRBJ2-7, the V gene TRBV18; TRBD1 matches 10 bases. The trim removed 6 bases at V and 6 bases at J, leaving 23 bases unmatched. This CDR3 has 19 amino acids. CDR1 and CDR2 (germline): KGHSH, LQKENI. The DNA of the CDR3 is TGTGCCAGCTCCTTGGCCGGGACAGGGGCCCATATTAGGGCTGTCGAGCAGTACTTC. It yields the protein CASSLAGTGAHIRAVEQYF. Using reference TRBV18 and TRBJ2-7 for the parts outside the CDR3, the full variable domain is NAGVMQNPRHLVRRRGQEARLRCSPMKGHSHVYWYRQLPEEGLKFMVYLQKENIIDESGMPKERFSAEFPKEGPSILRIQQVVRGDSAAYFCASSLAGTGAHIRAVEQYFGPGTRLTVT.